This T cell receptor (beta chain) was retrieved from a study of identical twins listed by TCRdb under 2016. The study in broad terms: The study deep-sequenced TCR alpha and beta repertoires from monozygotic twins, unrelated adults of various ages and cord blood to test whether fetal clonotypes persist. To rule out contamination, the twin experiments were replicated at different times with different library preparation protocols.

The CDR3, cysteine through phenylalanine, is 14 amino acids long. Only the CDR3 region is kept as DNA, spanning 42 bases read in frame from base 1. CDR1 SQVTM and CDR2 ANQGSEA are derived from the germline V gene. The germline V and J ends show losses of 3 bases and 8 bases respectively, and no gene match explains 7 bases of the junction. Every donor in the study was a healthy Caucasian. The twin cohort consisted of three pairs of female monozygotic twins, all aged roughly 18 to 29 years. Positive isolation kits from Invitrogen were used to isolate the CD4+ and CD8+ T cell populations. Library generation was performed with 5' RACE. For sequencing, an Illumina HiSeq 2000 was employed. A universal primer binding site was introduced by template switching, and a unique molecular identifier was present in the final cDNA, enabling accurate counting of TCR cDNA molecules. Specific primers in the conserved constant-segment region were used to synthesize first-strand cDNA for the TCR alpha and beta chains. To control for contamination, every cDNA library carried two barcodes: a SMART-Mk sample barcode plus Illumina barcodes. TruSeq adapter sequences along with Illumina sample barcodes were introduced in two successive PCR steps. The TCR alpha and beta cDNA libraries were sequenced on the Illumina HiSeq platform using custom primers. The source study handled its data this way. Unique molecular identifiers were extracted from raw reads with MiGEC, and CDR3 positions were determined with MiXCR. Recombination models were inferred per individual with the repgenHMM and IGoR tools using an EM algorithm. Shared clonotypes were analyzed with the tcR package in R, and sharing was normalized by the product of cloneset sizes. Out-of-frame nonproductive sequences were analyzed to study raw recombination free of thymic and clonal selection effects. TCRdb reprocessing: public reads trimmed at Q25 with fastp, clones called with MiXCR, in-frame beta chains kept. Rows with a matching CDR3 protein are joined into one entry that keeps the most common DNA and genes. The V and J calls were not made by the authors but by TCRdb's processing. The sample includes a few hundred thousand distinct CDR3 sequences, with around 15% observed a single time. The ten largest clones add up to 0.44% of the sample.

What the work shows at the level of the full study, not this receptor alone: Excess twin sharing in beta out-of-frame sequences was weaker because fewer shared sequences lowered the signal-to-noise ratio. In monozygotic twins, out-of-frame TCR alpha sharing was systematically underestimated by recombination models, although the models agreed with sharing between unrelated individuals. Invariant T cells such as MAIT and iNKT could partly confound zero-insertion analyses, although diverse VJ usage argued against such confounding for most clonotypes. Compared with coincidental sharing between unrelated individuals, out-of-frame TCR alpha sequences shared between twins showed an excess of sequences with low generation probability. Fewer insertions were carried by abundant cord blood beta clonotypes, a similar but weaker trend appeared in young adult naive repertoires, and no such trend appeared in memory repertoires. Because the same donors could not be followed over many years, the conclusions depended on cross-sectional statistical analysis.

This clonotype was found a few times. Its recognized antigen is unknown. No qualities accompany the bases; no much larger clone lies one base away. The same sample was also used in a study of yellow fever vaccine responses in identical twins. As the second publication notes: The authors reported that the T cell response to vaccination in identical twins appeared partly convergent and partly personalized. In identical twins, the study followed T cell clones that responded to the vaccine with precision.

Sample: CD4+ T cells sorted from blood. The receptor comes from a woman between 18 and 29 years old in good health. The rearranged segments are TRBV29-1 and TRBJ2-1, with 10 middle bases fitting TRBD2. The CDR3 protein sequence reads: CSVEKGLARDEQFF. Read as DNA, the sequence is TGCAGCGTTGAGAAGGGACTAGCGAGGGATGAGCAGTTCTTC.